The rows below give T cell receptor beta chains drawn from one sample of a study of T cell responses to AZD1222 COVID-19 vaccine. The assay was immunoSEQ multiplex PCR, and TCRdb's table has in-frame clones only and misses some. The repertoire holds around 28,000 clones, around 80% seen once, with around 6.1% in the top ten. The source was peripheral blood, collected on day 0 of AZD1222 vaccination. The receptors derive from an adult in good health. CDR3s include the opening cysteine and the closing phenylalanine or tryptophan. D genes are given only for firm matches. A clone size is listed for some rows: how often the clone was seen (once, few, many), or a class if it is expanded.

v_call: TRBV6-5; d_call: NA; j_call: TRBJ2-7; clone_size: NA; cdr3_aa: CASNRVYGEQYF; cdr3_nt: TGTGCCAGCAACAGGGTCTATGGCGAGCAGTACTTC
v_call: TRBV24-1; d_call: NA; j_call: TRBJ2-3; clone_size: NA; cdr3_aa: CATSEGTLPDTQYF; cdr3_nt: TGTGCCACCAGTGAGGGGACTCTCCCAGATACGCAGTATTTT
v_call: TRBV6-6; d_call: NA; j_call: TRBJ1-2; clone_size: once; cdr3_aa: CASTHGPIYGYTF; cdr3_nt: TGTGCCAGCACCCACGGGCCAATTTATGGCTACACCTTC
v_call: TRBV7-2; d_call: TRBD2; j_call: TRBJ2-1; clone_size: NA; cdr3_aa: CASSLSGTSGRPFF; cdr3_nt: TGTGCCAGCAGCTTATCCGGGACTAGCGGGAGACCGTTCTTC
v_call: TRBV21-1; d_call: NA; j_call: TRBJ2-1; clone_size: NA; cdr3_aa: CASSLNPTGDYNEQFF; cdr3_nt: TGTGCCAGCAGCCTCAACCCGACAGGGGACTACAATGAGCAGTTCTTC
v_call: TRBV5-4; d_call: TRBD2; j_call: TRBJ2-1; clone_size: NA; cdr3_aa: CASSPKSLAGGPSNEQFF; cdr3_nt: TGTGCCAGCAGCCCGAAATCACTAGCGGGAGGCCCCTCCAATGAGCAGTTCTTC
v_call: TRBV18; d_call: NA; j_call: TRBJ1-1; clone_size: NA; cdr3_aa: CASSPLQGTEAFF; cdr3_nt: TGTGCCAGCTCACCCCTTCAGGGCACTGAAGCTTTCTTT
v_call: TRBV2; d_call: NA; j_call: TRBJ1-2; clone_size: NA; cdr3_aa: CASSDRRINYGYTF; cdr3_nt: TGTGCCAGCAGTGACAGGAGGATAAACTATGGCTACACCTTC
v_call: TRBV5-4; d_call: TRBD2; j_call: TRBJ2-1; clone_size: few; cdr3_aa: CASRHQPEASGRNEQFF; cdr3_nt: TGTGCCAGCAGACACCAACCGGAAGCTAGCGGGAGGAATGAGCAGTTCTTC
v_call: TRBV7-8; d_call: TRBD1; j_call: TRBJ2-7; clone_size: NA; cdr3_aa: CASSPRQGPSYEQYF; cdr3_nt: TGTGCCAGCAGCCCGCGACAGGGGCCTTCCTACGAGCAGTACTTC
v_call: TRBV24-1; d_call: TRBD2; j_call: TRBJ2-2; clone_size: NA; cdr3_aa: CATRGGLAGDTGELFF; cdr3_nt: TGTGCCACCAGGGGGGGACTAGCGGGAGACACCGGGGAGCTGTTTTTT
v_call: TRBV27; d_call: NA; j_call: TRBJ1-1; clone_size: NA; cdr3_aa: CASSFGRGGTEAFF; cdr3_nt: TGTGCCAGCAGTTTTGGGAGGGGGGGGACTGAAGCTTTCTTT
v_call: TRBV10-3; d_call: NA; j_call: TRBJ1-5; clone_size: NA; cdr3_aa: CAISERGKGGLSAQHF; cdr3_nt: TGTGCCATCAGTGAGAGGGGAAAAGGGGGATTATCGGCCCAGCATTTT
v_call: TRBV24-1; d_call: NA; j_call: TRBJ1-3; clone_size: NA; cdr3_aa: CATSGEQGGTIYF; cdr3_nt: TGTGCCACCAGTGGGGAACAGGGTGGCACCATATATTTT
v_call: TRBV4-1; d_call: TRBD2; j_call: TRBJ2-2; clone_size: NA; cdr3_aa: CASSPTSGRGTGELFF; cdr3_nt: TGCGCCAGCAGCCCGACTAGCGGGAGAGGTACCGGGGAGCTGTTTTTT
v_call: TRBV10-2; d_call: NA; j_call: TRBJ2-5; clone_size: NA; cdr3_aa: CASSESRETQYF; cdr3_nt: TGCGCCAGCAGTGAGTCTAGAGAGACCCAGTACTTC
v_call: TRBV9; d_call: NA; j_call: TRBJ2-5; clone_size: once; cdr3_aa: CASSVAGGSGLETQYF; cdr3_nt: TGTGCCAGCAGCGTAGCGGGCGGCTCCGGCCTAGAGACCCAGTACTTC
v_call: TRBV20-1; d_call: NA; j_call: TRBJ2-7; clone_size: NA; cdr3_aa: CSASLGTASSYEQYF; cdr3_nt: TGCAGTGCTAGTTTAGGAACAGCGAGCTCCTACGAGCAGTACTTC
v_call: TRBV7-8; d_call: TRBD1; j_call: TRBJ1-3; clone_size: NA; cdr3_aa: CASSFSGQGGGNTIYF; cdr3_nt: TGTGCCAGCAGCTTCTCCGGACAGGGGGGCGGAAACACCATATATTTT
v_call: TRBV19; d_call: NA; j_call: TRBJ1-2; clone_size: NA; cdr3_aa: CASTYSGRANYGYTF; cdr3_nt: TGTGCCAGTACTTACTCGGGGCGCGCAAACTATGGCTACACCTTC
v_call: TRBV4-3; d_call: TRBD2; j_call: TRBJ2-3; clone_size: NA; cdr3_aa: CASSRTGAGGPADTQYF; cdr3_nt: TGCGCCAGCAGCCGAACAGGGGCGGGAGGGCCGGCAGATACGCAGTATTTT
v_call: TRBV9; d_call: TRBD1; j_call: TRBJ2-2; clone_size: once; cdr3_aa: CASSVGPGPDRGSTGELFF; cdr3_nt: TGTGCCAGCAGCGTAGGGCCGGGGCCCGACAGGGGTAGTACCGGGGAGCTGTTTTTT
v_call: TRBV19; d_call: NA; j_call: TRBJ2-1; clone_size: NA; cdr3_aa: CASSIARERNEQFF; cdr3_nt: TGTGCCAGTAGTATCGCTCGGGAGAGAAATGAGCAGTTCTTC
v_call: TRBV19; d_call: NA; j_call: TRBJ1-1; clone_size: NA; cdr3_aa: CASSITTAGWWTEAFF; cdr3_nt: TGTGCCAGTAGTATAACGACGGCAGGATGGTGGACTGAAGCTTTCTTT
v_call: TRBV18; d_call: NA; j_call: TRBJ1-5; clone_size: few; cdr3_aa: CASSPDRGGSNQPQHF; cdr3_nt: TGTGCCAGCTCCCCGGACCGGGGGGGAAGCAATCAGCCCCAGCATTTT
v_call: TRBV11-2; d_call: TRBD2; j_call: TRBJ2-1; clone_size: once; cdr3_aa: CASSPRVAGGPKGEQFF; cdr3_nt: TGTGCCAGCAGCCCGAGGGTAGCGGGAGGGCCGAAGGGTGAGCAGTTCTTC
v_call: TRBV5-1; d_call: NA; j_call: TRBJ1-5; clone_size: NA; cdr3_aa: CASSLRVYSNQPQHF; cdr3_nt: TGCGCCAGCAGCCTCAGGGTTTATAGCAATCAGCCCCAGCATTTT
v_call: TRBV3-1/TRBV3-2; d_call: NA; j_call: TRBJ1-1; clone_size: NA; cdr3_aa: CASSQVVNEAFF; cdr3_nt: TGTGCCAGCAGCCAAGTAGTAAATGAAGCTTTCTTT
v_call: TRBV2; d_call: NA; j_call: TRBJ1-1; clone_size: NA; cdr3_aa: CASSPRLNTEAFF; cdr3_nt: TGTGCCAGCAGTCCCCGATTGAACACTGAAGCTTTCTTT
v_call: TRBV19; d_call: TRBD1; j_call: TRBJ1-2; clone_size: NA; cdr3_aa: CASSPQGVYGYTF; cdr3_nt: TGTGCCAGTAGCCCGCAGGGGGTCTATGGCTACACCTTC
v_call: TRBV9; d_call: NA; j_call: TRBJ1-2; clone_size: few; cdr3_aa: CASSVTDSPYGYTF; cdr3_nt: TGTGCCAGCAGCGTTACGGACAGTCCTTATGGCTACACCTTC
v_call: TRBV5-8; d_call: TRBD1; j_call: TRBJ1-2; clone_size: NA; cdr3_aa: CASSLTGTGVRGYTF; cdr3_nt: TGTGCCAGCAGCCTTACTGGGACAGGGGTTCGAGGCTACACCTTC
v_call: TRBV29-1; d_call: TRBD1; j_call: TRBJ1-5; clone_size: few; cdr3_aa: CSVVVAGDSHQPQHF; cdr3_nt: TGCAGCGTTGTAGTGGCCGGGGACAGCCATCAGCCCCAGCATTTT
v_call: TRBV19; d_call: NA; j_call: TRBJ2-1; clone_size: NA; cdr3_aa: CASSIGNEQFF; cdr3_nt: TGTGCCAGTAGTATTGGTAATGAGCAGTTCTTC
v_call: TRBV11-3; d_call: NA; j_call: TRBJ1-5; clone_size: few; cdr3_aa: CASSLEENQPQHF; cdr3_nt: TGTGCCAGCAGCTTAGAGGAGAATCAGCCCCAGCATTTT
v_call: TRBV29-1; d_call: NA; j_call: TRBJ2-5; clone_size: once; cdr3_aa: CSVTGTKGVGETQYF; cdr3_nt: TGCAGCGTCACGGGGACAAAGGGGGTGGGGGAGACCCAGTACTTC
v_call: TRBV12-3/TRBV12-4; d_call: NA; j_call: TRBJ1-1; clone_size: NA; cdr3_aa: CASSSGGQAFF; cdr3_nt: TGTGCCAGCAGTTCGGGGGGGCAAGCTTTCTTT
v_call: TRBV20-1; d_call: NA; j_call: TRBJ2-4; clone_size: NA; cdr3_aa: CSASIFTGKNIQYF; cdr3_nt: TGCAGTGCTAGTATCTTTACGGGCAAAAACATTCAGTACTTC
v_call: TRBV11-2; d_call: NA; j_call: TRBJ1-1; clone_size: NA; cdr3_aa: CASSFPRQNTEAFF; cdr3_nt: TGTGCCAGCAGCTTTCCACGCCAGAACACTGAAGCTTTCTTT
v_call: TRBV9; d_call: NA; j_call: TRBJ1-2; clone_size: NA; cdr3_aa: CASSVLGGGPRYGYTF; cdr3_nt: TGTGCCAGCAGCGTCCTAGGGGGGGGCCCTAGGTATGGCTACACCTTC
v_call: TRBV30; d_call: TRBD1; j_call: TRBJ1-1; clone_size: NA; cdr3_aa: CAWSRQGNTEAFF; cdr3_nt: TGTGCCTGGAGCCGACAGGGTAACACTGAAGCTTTCTTT
v_call: TRBV5-5; d_call: NA; j_call: TRBJ2-3; clone_size: NA; cdr3_aa: CASSFHPVDTQYF; cdr3_nt: TGTGCCAGCAGCTTTCACCCCGTAGATACGCAGTATTTT
v_call: TRBV13; d_call: NA; j_call: TRBJ2-2; clone_size: few; cdr3_aa: CASSSRTLVVGTGELFF; cdr3_nt: TGTGCCAGCAGCTCCCGCACTCTAGTCGTGGGCACCGGGGAGCTGTTTTTT
v_call: TRBV7-9; d_call: NA; j_call: TRBJ2-4; clone_size: NA; cdr3_aa: CASNLEQHQNIQYF; cdr3_nt: TGTGCCAGCAACTTGGAACAGCACCAAAACATTCAGTACTTC
v_call: TRBV27; d_call: NA; j_call: TRBJ1-4; clone_size: NA; cdr3_aa: CASSWGTEPNEKLFF; cdr3_nt: TGTGCCAGCAGTTGGGGGACCGAGCCTAATGAAAAACTGTTTTTT